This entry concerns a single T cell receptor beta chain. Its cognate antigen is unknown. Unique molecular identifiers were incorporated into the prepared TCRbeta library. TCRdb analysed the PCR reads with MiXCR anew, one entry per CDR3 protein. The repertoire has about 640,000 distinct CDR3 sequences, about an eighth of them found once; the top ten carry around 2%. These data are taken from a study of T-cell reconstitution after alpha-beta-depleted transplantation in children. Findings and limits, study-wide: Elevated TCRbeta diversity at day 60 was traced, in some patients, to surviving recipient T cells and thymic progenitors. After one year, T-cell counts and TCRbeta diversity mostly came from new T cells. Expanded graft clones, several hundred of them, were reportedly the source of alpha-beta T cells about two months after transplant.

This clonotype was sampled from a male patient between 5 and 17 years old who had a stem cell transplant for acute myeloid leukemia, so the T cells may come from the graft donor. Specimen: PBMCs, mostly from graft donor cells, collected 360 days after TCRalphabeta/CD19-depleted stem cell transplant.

The DNA of the CDR3 is TGTGCCAGCACCTACATCAAGGTTAACCAAGAGACCCAGTACTTC. The encoded protein is CASTYIKVNQETQYF. The chain carries TRBV12-3 or TRBV12-4 and TRBJ2-5; D gene unclear. Trimming removed 7 bases at V and 0 bases at J, with 15 bases between. This CDR3 contains 15 residues.